This T cell receptor beta chain was retrieved from a study of blood T cells in healthy people across ages. PBMCs were isolated at a quantity of at least 6.5 million per sample. A second PCR of about 6 to 11 cycles used a sample-barcoded 5' primer and a J-beta primer mix. A single record per CDR3 protein comes from TCRdb applying MiXCR to the 5' RACE reads. The profile covers around 940,000 distinct CDR3 sequences, with 45% to 60% appearing a single time and roughly a fifth taken by the ten largest. CDR3 length: 14 residues. This chain joins TRBV21-1 and TRBJ1-2. TRBV21-1 is designated a pseudogene. Input material: blood. The receptor's source is a woman in her sixties in good health. The CDR3 sequence: CASSNPRVYYGYTF. CDR3 coding DNA: TGTGCCAGCAGCAACCCACGGGTTTACTATGGCTACACCTTC.